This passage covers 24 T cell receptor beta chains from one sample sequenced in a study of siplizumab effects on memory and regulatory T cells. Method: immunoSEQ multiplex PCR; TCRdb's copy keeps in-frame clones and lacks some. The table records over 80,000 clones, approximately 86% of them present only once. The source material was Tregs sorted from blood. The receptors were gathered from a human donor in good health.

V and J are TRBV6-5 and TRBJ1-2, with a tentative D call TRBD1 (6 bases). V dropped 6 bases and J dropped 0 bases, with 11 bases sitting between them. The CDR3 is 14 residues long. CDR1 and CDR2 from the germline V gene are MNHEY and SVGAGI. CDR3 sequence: CASRLGGTNYGYTF. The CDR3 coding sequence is TGTGCCAGCAGGCTCGGGGGCACTAACTATGGCTACACCTTC.

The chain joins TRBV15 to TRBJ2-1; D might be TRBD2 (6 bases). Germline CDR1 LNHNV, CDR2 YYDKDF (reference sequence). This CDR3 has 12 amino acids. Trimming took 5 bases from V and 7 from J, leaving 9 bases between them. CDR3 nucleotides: TGTGCCACCAGCGGAGGGTGGAATGAGCAGTTCTTC. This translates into CATSGGWNEQFF.

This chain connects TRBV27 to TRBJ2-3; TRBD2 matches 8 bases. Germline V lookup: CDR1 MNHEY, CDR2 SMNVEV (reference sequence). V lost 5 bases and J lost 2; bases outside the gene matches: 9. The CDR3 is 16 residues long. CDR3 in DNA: TGTGCCAGCAGTCAGATCCGGACTAGCTACACAGATACGCAGTATTTT. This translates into CASSQIRTSYTDTQYF.

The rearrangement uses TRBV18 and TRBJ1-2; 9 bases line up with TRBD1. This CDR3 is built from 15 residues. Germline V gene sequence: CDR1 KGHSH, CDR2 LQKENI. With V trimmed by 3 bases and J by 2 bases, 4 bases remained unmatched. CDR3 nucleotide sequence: TGTGCCAGCTCACCCCGACAGGGGGACAACTATGGCTACACCTTC. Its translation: CASSPRQGDNYGYTF.

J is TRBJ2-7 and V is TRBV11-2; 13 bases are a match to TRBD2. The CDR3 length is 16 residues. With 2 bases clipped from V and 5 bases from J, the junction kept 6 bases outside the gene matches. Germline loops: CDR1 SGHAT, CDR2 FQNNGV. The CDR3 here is CASSLRWTSGGHEQYF. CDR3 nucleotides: TGTGCCAGCAGCTTACGGTGGACTAGCGGGGGCCACGAGCAGTACTTC.

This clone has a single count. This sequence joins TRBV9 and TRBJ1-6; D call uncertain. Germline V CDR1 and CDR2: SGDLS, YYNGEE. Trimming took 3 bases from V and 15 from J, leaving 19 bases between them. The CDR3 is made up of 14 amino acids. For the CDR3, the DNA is TGTGCCAGCAGCGCCCACTACCCCCCTTATGTCCTCCACTTT. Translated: CASSAHYPPYVLHF.

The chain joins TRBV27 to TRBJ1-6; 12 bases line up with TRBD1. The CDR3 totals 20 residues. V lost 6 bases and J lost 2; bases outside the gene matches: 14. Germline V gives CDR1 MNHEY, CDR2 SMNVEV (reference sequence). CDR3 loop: CASSPLRGQGAMAYNSPLHF. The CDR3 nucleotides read TGTGCCAGCAGCCCACTTCGGGGACAGGGGGCGATGGCCTATAATTCACCCCTCCACTTT.

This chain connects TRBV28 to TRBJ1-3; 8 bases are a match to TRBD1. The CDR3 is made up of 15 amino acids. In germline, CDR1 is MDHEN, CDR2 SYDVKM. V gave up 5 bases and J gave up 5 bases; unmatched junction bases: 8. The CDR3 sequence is CASSPTGTGRNTIYF. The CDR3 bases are TGTGCCAGCAGTCCCACCGGGACAGGACGAAACACCATATATTTT.

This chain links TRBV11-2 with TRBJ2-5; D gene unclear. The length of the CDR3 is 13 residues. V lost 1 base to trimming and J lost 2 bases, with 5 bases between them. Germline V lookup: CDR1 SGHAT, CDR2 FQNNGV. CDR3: CASSLGGQETQYF. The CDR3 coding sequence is TGTGCCAGCAGCTTAGGAGGTCAAGAGACCCAGTACTTC. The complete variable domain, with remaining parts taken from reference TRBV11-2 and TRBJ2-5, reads EAGVAQSPRYKIIEKRQSVAFWCNPISGHATLYWYQQILGQGPKLLIQFQNNGVVDDSQLPKDRFSAERLKGVDSTLKIQPAKLEDSAVYLCASSLGGQETQYFGPGTRLLVL.

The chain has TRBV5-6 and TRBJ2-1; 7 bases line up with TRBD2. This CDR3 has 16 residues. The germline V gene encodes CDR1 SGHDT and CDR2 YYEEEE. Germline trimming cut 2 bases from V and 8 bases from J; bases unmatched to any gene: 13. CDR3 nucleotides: TGTGCCAGCAGCTTTTACCGGCTAGCGGACTTCGATGAGCAGTTCTTC. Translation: CASSFYRLADFDEQFF.

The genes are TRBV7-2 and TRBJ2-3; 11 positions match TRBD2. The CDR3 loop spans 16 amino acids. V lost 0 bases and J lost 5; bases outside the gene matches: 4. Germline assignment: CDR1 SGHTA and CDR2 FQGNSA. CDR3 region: CASSLASSGGLDTQYF. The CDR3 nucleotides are TGTGCCAGCAGCTTAGCTTCTAGCGGGGGGTTAGATACGCAGTATTTT.

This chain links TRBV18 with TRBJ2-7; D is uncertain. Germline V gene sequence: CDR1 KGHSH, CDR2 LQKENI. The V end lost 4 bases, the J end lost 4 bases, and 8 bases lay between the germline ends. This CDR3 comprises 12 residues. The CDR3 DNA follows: TGTGCCAGCTCACTACACAGTTACGAGCAGTACTTC. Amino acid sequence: CASSLHSYEQYF.

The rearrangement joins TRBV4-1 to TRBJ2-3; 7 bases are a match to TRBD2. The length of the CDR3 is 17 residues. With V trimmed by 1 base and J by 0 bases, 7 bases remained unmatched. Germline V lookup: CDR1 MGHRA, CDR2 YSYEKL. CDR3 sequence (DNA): TGCGCCAGCAGCCAAGTGGGTTACGGGGGGAGCACAGATACGCAGTATTTT. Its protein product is CASSQVGYGGSTDTQYF.

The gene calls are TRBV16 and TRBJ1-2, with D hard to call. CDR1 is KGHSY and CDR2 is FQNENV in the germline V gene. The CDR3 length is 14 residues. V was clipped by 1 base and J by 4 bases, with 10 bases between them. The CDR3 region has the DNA TGTGCCAGCAGCCAATTTGTGGAGTCCTATGGCTACACCTTC. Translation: CASSQFVESYGYTF.

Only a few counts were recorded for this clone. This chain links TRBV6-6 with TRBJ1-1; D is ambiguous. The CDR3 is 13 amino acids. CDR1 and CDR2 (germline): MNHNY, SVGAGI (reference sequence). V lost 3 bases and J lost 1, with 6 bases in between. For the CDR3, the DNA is TGTGCCAGCAGTTATACGTCGAACACTGAAGCTTTCTTT. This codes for CASSYTSNTEAFF.

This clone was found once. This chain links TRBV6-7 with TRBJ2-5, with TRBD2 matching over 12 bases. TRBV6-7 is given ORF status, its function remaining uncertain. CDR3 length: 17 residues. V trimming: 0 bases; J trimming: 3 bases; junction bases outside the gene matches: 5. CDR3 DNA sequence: TGTGCCAGCAGTTACTCGAATCTAGCGGGGGGGGAAGAGACCCAGTACTTC. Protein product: CASSYSNLAGGEETQYF.

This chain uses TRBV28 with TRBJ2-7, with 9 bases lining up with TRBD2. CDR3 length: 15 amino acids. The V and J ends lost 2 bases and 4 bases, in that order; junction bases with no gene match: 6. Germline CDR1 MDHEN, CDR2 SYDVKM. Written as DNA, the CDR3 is TGTGCCAGCAGTTTAGTGGGTAGCGGGGGTTACGAGCAGTACTTC. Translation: CASSLVGSGGYEQYF.

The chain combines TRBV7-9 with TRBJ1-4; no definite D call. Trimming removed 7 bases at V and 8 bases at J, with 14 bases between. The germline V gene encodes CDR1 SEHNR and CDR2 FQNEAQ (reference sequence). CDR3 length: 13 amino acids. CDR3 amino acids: CASKAQVYEKLFF. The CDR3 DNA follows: TGTGCCAGCAAGGCGCAGGTATACGAAAAACTGTTTTTT.

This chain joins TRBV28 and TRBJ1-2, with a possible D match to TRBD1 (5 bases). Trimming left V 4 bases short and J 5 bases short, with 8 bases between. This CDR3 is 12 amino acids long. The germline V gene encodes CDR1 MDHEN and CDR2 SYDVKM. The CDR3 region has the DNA TGTGCCAGCAGTTGGGGGGGGTATGGCTACACCTTC. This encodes CASSWGGYGYTF.

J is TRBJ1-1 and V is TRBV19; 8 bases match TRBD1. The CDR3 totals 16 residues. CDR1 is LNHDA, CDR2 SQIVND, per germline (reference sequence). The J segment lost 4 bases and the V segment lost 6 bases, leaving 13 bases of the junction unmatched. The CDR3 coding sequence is TGTGCCAGTAGCTCATTCTACGGACAGGGAGGCACTGAAGCTTTCTTT. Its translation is CASSSFYGQGGTEAFF. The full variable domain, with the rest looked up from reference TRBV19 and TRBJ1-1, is DGGITQSPKYLFRKEGQNVTLSCEQNLNHDAMYWYRQDPGQGLRLIYYSQIVNDFQKGDIAEGYSVSREKKESFPLTVTSAQKNPTAFYLCASSSFYGQGGTEAFFGQGTRLTVV.

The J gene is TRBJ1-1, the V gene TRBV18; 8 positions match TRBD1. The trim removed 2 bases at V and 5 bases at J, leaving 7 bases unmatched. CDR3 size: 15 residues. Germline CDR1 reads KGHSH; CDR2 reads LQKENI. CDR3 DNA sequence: TGTGCCAGCTCACCAAGTGGACAGGGTGGAACTGAAGCTTTCTTT. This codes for CASSPSGQGGTEAFF.

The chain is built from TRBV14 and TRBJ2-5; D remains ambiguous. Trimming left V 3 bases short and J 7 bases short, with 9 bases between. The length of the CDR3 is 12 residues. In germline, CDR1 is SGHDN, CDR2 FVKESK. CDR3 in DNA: TGTGCCAGCAGCCAGATCGGCGGGACCCAGTACTTC. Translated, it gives CASSQIGGTQYF.

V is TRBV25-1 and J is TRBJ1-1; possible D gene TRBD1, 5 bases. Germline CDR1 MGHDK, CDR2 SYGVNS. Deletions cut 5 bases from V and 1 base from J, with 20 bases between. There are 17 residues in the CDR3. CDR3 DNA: TGTGCCAGCAGTCCACATTTAGGGGTGCAAGCGAACACTGAAGCTTTCTTT. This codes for CASSPHLGVQANTEAFF.

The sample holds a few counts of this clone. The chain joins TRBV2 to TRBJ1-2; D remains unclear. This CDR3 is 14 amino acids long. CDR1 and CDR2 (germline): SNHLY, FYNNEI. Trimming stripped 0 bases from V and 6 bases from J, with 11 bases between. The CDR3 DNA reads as TGTGCCAGCAGTGAAGCGGCAAGAATTGATGGCTACACCTTC. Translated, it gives CASSEAARIDGYTF.